These 20 T cell receptor beta chains were sequenced from one sample in a study of T cells in Graves' hyperthyroidism and ophthalmopathy. It was RNA transcripts that yielded the amplified TCR beta CDR3 regions. The HTBI primer set drove a first-round RT-PCR of the TCR CDR3. TCRdb re-derived calls from the multiplex PCR reads in MiXCR, one entry per CDR3 protein. The sample records approximately 400,000 distinct CDR3 sequences, approximately 15% being singletons. Material for sequencing was blood. The receptors here all came from a woman under 30 with Graves' hyperthyroidism.

This clonotype occurred many times. This chain uses TRBV3-1 with TRBJ2-3; unclear D gene. Trimming stripped 2 bases from V and 0 bases from J, with 12 bases between. Per the germline V gene, CDR1 is LGHDT and CDR2 is YNNKEL (reference sequence). This CDR3 is 16 amino acids long. The DNA for the CDR3 is TGTGCCAGCAGCCAATGGCCGGAACTTAGCACAGATACGCAGTATTTT. Translation: CASSQWPELSTDTQYF.

This clonotype was seen a handful of times. The rearrangement links TRBV27 to TRBJ1-2; 10 nucleotides align to TRBD1. The CDR3 covers 16 residues. CDR1 and CDR2 from the germline V gene are MNHEY and SMNVEV (reference sequence). Losses at the gene ends were 6 bases for V and 5 bases for J; bases not matched to a gene: 12. The CDR3 region is CASRTPDRGQEYGYTF. The DNA for the CDR3 is TGTGCCAGCAGAACTCCTGACAGGGGGCAGGAGTATGGCTACACCTTC.

This clonotype was counted a few times. V is TRBV6-5 and J is TRBJ2-4, with 9 bases that match TRBD2. Germline V gene data show CDR1 as MNHEY and CDR2 as SVGAGI. The CDR3 has 17 residues. V was clipped by 0 bases and J by 1 base; unmatched bases: 4. In DNA, the CDR3 is TGTGCCAGCAGTTACTCTAGCGGGAGAGTGGCCAAAAACATTCAGTACTTC. Encoded protein: CASSYSSGRVAKNIQYF.

This clonotype has ten or more counts. V is TRBV20-1 and J is TRBJ2-3; a weak D match, TRBD2 (7 bases). Trimming stripped 1 base from V and 5 bases from J, with 16 bases between. The germline CDR1 and CDR2 sequences are DFQATT and SNEGSKA (reference sequence). The CDR3 extends over 15 amino acids. The CDR3 sequence: CSARASGGPQDTQYF. The CDR3 DNA follows: TGCAGTGCTAGAGCCTCGGGGGGCCCTCAAGATACGCAGTATTTT.

This clonotype was picked up one time. The gene calls are TRBV20-1 and TRBJ2-7; 9 nucleotides match TRBD2. Germline V gene sequence: CDR1 DFQATT, CDR2 SNEGSKA (reference sequence). This CDR3 is 14 amino acids long. V trimming: 3 bases; J trimming: 2 bases; junction bases outside the gene matches: 5. CDR3 residues: CSARMASGAYEQYF. In nucleotides, the CDR3 is TGCAGTGCTAGGATGGCTAGCGGGGCCTACGAGCAGTACTTC.

This clonotype was recorded a few times. The chain uses TRBV29-1 and TRBJ2-5, with D possibly being TRBD1 or TRBD2 (5 bases each). Trimming removed 2 bases at V and 2 bases at J, with 21 bases between. CDR3 size: 17 residues. CDR1 and CDR2 from the germline V gene are SQVTM and ANQGSEA. Here the CDR3 reads CSVEKIRTSTGQETQYF. CDR3 DNA sequence: TGCAGCGTTGAAAAAATAAGGACATCGACGGGACAAGAGACCCAGTACTTC.

The gene calls are TRBV2 and TRBJ2-3, with 16 bases that match TRBD2. CDR3 length equals 18 residues. The V and J ends lost 6 bases and 0 bases, in that order; junction bases with no gene match: 6. Germline loops: CDR1 SNHLY, CDR2 FYNNEI. CDR3 residues: CASRPGTSGGASTDTQYF. CDR3 nucleotides: TGTGCCAGCAGGCCCGGGACTAGCGGGGGGGCTAGCACAGATACGCAGTATTTT.

This clonotype was found many times. The genes are TRBV4-2 and TRBJ1-3, with D maybe TRBD1 (5 bases). V lost 1 base and J lost 0, with 10 bases in between. The germline gives CDR1 LGHNA, CDR2 YNFKEQ. The CDR3 contains 16 residues. The CDR3 DNA sequence: TGTGCCAGCAGCCAAGGCGGGGGGGACTCTGGAAACACCATATATTTT. Amino acids: CASSQGGGDSGNTIYF.

The rearrangement uses TRBV5-1 and TRBJ2-2; D possibly corresponds to TRBD1 (8 bases). The CDR3 contains 16 residues. CDR1 and CDR2 from the germline V gene are SGHRS and YFSETQ. Between the trimmed V and J ends, which lost 1 base and 6 bases, there was a span of 16 bases. This CDR3 reads CASSLLGQGGAGELFF. Written as DNA, the CDR3 is TGCGCCAGCAGCTTGCTCGGACAGGGAGGGGCCGGGGAGCTGTTTTTT.

The chain combines TRBV6-1 with TRBJ2-1; D perhaps matches TRBD2 (6 bases). V was shortened by 6 bases and J by 0 bases, with 12 bases between the two germline ends. Looked up from germline, CDR1 is MNHNS and CDR2 is SASEGT. The CDR3 totals 15 residues. This CDR3 reads CASRVAASSYNEQFF. In DNA, the CDR3 is TGTGCCAGCAGGGTAGCGGCCAGCTCCTACAATGAGCAGTTCTTC.

In its sample, this clonotype was seen many times. The chain is built from TRBV7-9 and TRBJ2-5; D possibly corresponds to TRBD2 (6 bases). The V end lost 3 bases, the J end lost 2 bases, and 13 bases lay between the germline ends. This CDR3 comprises 15 residues. CDR1 is SEHNR, CDR2 FQNEAQ, per germline (reference sequence). The CDR3 protein is CASSFQARGQETQYF. The CDR3 nucleotides read TGTGCCAGCAGCTTCCAAGCCCGGGGGCAAGAGACCCAGTACTTC.

This clonotype was detected many times. The junction departs from the called germline gene at one end, perhaps through a read error. The CDR3: CASSLFPATEDNQPQHF. In nucleotides, the CDR3 is TGTGCCAGCAGCTTATTCCCCGCGACAGAAGATAATCAGCCCCAGCATTTT. The chain joins TRBV27 to TRBJ1-5; a possible D gene is TRBD1 (5 bases). Germline-derived CDR1 and CDR2 are MNHEY and SMNVEV (reference sequence). The CDR3 length is 17 residues.

The rearrangement links TRBV9 to TRBJ2-7, with TRBD2 matching 7 bases. With V trimmed by 0 bases and J by 2 bases, 5 bases remained unmatched. The CDR3 runs 15 residues. Looked up from germline, CDR1 is SGDLS and CDR2 is YYNGEE. The CDR3 spells CASSVVPSGPYEQYF. In DNA, the CDR3 is TGTGCCAGCAGCGTAGTCCCTAGCGGCCCCTACGAGCAGTACTTC.

J is TRBJ2-5 and V is TRBV6-1; 12 positions match TRBD2. The CDR3 is made up of 14 amino acids. CDR1 and CDR2 from the germline V gene are MNHNS and SASEGT. V trimming: 6 bases; J trimming: 1 base; junction bases outside the gene matches: 0. CDR3 sequence (DNA): TGTGCCAGCAGGACTAGCGGGAGCCAAGAGACCCAGTACTTC. It specifies CASRTSGSQETQYF.

This clonotype has a count of ten or more. This chain uses TRBV2 with TRBJ2-1, with D perhaps matching TRBD1 or TRBD2 (5 bases each). Trimming removed 6 bases from V and 9 bases from J, with 12 bases in between. Looked up from germline, CDR1 is SNHLY and CDR2 is FYNNEI. The CDR3 spans 12 residues. The CDR3 nucleotides are TGTGCCAGCAGGGCCGGGGCCGGTGAGCAGTTCTTC. Its protein product is CASRAGAGEQFF.

The chain has TRBV5-1 and TRBJ2-7; 12 bases agree with TRBD1. Per the germline V gene, CDR1 is SGHRS and CDR2 is YFSETQ. The CDR3 sequence is 16 residues long. Unmatched junction bases numbered 7, after V lost 4 bases and J lost 2 bases. CDR3 nucleotides: TGCGCCAGCAGCATAGGGACAGGGGGCTTCGCCTACGAGCAGTACTTC. This sequence encodes CASSIGTGGFAYEQYF.

This clonotype was recorded at least ten times. The chain couples TRBV7-3 to TRBJ2-5, with 10 positions matching TRBD2. The germline CDR1 and CDR2 sequences are SGHTA and FQGTGA. V lost 5 bases and J lost 4; bases outside the gene matches: 7. CDR3 length: 15 residues. The CDR3 nucleotides are TGTGCCAGCAGCGCAGCGGGAGGGCCGGGAGAGACCCAGTACTTC. This codes for CASSAAGGPGETQYF. Using reference TRBV7-3 and TRBJ2-5 for the parts outside the CDR3, the full variable domain is GAGVSQTPSNKVTEKGKYVELRCDPISGHTALYWYRQSLGQGPEFLIYFQGTGAADDSGLPNDRFFAVRPEGSVSTLKIQRTERGDSAVYLCASSAAGGPGETQYFGPGTRLLVL.

This clonotype appeared many times. The chain uses TRBV6-5 and TRBJ1-1; 8 nucleotides match TRBD1. This CDR3 has 15 amino acids. V lost 0 bases to trimming and J lost 3 bases; unmatched junction nucleotides: 3. Germline CDR1 is MNHEY and CDR2 is SVGAGI. The CDR3 region is CASSYSNRGDTEAFF. As DNA, the CDR3 is TGTGCCAGCAGTTACTCGAACAGGGGGGACACTGAAGCTTTCTTT.

Many counts were recorded for this clonotype. The chain recombines TRBV20-1 with TRBJ2-2; possible D gene TRBD2, 6 bases. With 1 base removed from V and 6 bases from J, the gap between germline ends came to 12 bases. The V gene's germline CDR1 is DFQATT and CDR2 SNEGSKA (reference sequence). The CDR3 loop spans 14 amino acids. For the CDR3, the DNA is TGCAGTGCTAGAGCCGGAGGGGAGGCCGGGGAGCTGTTTTTT. Residues: CSARAGGEAGELFF.

The table lists this clonotype with many counts. The chain carries TRBV9 and TRBJ1-1; a possible D gene is TRBD1 (5 bases). Trimming removed 0 bases at V and 5 bases at J, with 14 bases between. Germline V gene lookup returns CDR1 SGDLS and CDR2 YYNGEE. The CDR3 consists of 15 residues. The CDR3 is CASSVASRGHTEAFF. DNA of the CDR3: TGTGCCAGCAGCGTAGCGTCGAGGGGCCATACTGAAGCTTTCTTT.